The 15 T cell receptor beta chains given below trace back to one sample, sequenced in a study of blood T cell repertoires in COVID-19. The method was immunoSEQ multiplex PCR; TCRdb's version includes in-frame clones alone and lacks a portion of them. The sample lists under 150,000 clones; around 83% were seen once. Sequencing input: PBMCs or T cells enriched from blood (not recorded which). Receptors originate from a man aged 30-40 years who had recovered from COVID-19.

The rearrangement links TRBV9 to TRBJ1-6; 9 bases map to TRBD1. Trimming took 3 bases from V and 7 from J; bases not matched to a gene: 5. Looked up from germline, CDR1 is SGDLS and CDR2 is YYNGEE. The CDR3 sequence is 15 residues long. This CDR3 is CASSARDRENSPLHF. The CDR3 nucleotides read TGTGCCAGCAGCGCCCGGGACAGGGAGAATTCACCCCTCCACTTT.

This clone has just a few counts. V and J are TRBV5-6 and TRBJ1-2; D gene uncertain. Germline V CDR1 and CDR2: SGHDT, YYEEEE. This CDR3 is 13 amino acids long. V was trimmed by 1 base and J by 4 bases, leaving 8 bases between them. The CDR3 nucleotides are TGTGCCAGCAGCTTGCAGGATACCTATGGCTACACCTTC. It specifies CASSLQDTYGYTF. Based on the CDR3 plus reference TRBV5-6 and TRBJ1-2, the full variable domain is DAGVTQSPTHLIKTRGQQVTLRCSPKSGHDTVSWYQQALGQGPQFIFQYYEEEERQRGNFPDRFSGHQFPNYSSELNVNALLLGDSALYLCASSLQDTYGYTFGSGTRLTVV.

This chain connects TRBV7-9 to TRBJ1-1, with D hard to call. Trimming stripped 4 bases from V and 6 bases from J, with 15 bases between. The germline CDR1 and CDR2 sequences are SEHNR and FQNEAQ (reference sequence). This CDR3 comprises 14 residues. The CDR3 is CASSSVLAVSEAFF. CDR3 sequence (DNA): TGTGCCAGCAGCTCGGTCCTCGCGGTCTCTGAAGCTTTCTTT.

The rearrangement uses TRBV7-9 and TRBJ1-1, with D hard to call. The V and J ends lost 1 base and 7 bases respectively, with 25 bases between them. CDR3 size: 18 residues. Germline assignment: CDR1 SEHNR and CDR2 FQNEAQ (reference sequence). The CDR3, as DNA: TGTGCCAGCAGCTTAGGTTCTCTCGCGGGAACCCGAAGTAGTGAAGCTTTCTTT. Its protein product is CASSLGSLAGTRSSEAFF.

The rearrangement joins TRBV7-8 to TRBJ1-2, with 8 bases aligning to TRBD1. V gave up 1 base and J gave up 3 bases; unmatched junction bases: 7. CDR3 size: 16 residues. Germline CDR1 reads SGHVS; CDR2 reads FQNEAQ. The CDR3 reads CASSLVAGGVDYGYTF. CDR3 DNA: TGTGCCAGCAGCTTAGTGGCAGGGGGCGTCGACTATGGCTACACCTTC.

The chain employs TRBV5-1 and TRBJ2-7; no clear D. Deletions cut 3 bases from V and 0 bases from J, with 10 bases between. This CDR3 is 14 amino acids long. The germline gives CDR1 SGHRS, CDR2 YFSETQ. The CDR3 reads CASSSQISSYEQYF. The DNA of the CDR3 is TGCGCCAGCAGCTCACAGATCAGCTCCTACGAGCAGTACTTC.

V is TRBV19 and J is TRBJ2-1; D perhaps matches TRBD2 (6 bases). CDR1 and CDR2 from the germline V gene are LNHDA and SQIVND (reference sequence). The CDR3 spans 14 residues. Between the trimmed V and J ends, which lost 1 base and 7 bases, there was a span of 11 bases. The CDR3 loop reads CASSIGLRGNEQFF. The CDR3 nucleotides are TGTGCCAGTAGTATAGGTCTCCGGGGGAATGAGCAGTTCTTC.

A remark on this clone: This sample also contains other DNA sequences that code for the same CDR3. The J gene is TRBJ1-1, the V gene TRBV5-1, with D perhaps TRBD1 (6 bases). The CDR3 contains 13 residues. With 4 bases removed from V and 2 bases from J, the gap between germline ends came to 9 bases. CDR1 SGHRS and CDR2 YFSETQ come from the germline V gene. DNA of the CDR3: TGCGCCAGCAGCCCGGACAGTAACACTGAAGCTTTCTTT. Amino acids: CASSPDSNTEAFF.

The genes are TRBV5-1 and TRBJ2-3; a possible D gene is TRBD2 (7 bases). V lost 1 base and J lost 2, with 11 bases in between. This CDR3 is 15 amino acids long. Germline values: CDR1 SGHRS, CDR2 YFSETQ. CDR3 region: CASSLRGGFTDTQYF. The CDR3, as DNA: TGCGCCAGCAGCTTGAGGGGGGGATTCACAGATACGCAGTATTTT.

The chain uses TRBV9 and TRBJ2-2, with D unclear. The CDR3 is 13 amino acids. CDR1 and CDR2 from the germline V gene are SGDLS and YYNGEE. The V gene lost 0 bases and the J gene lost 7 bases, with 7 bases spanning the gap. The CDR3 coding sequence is TGTGCCAGCAGCGTAGTCTCGGGCGGGGAGCTGTTTTTT. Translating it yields CASSVVSGGELFF.

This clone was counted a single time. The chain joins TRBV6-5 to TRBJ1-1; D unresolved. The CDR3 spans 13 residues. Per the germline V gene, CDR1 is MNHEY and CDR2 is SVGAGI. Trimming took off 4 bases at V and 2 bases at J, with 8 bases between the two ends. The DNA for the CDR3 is TGTGCCAGCAGTTCCGGGTTTAACACTGAAGCTTTCTTT. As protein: CASSSGFNTEAFF.

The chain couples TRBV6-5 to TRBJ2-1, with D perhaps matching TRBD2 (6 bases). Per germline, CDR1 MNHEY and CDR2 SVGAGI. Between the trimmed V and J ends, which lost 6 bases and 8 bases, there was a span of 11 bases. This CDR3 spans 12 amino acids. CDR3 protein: CASRTPSDEQFF. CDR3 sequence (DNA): TGTGCCAGCAGAACACCTAGCGATGAGCAGTTCTTC.

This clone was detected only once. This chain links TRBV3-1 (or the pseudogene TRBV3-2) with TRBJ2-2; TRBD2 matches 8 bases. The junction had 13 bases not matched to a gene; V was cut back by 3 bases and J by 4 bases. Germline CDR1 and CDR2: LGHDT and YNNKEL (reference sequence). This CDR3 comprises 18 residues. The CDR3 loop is CASSHPRGGAGGTGELFF. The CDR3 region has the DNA TGTGCCAGCAGCCATCCCCGGGGGGGGGCCGGCGGCACCGGGGAGCTGTTTTTT.

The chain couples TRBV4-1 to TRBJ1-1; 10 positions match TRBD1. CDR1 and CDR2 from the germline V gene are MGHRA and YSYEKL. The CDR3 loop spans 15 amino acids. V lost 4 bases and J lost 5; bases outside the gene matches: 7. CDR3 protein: CASSPTGQGRTEAFF. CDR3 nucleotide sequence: TGCGCCAGCAGCCCAACGGGACAGGGGAGGACTGAAGCTTTCTTT.

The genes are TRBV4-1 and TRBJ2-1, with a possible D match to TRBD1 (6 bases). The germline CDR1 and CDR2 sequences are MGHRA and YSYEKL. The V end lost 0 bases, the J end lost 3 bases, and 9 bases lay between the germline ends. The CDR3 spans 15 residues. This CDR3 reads CASSQDGRGYNEQFF. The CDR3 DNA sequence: TGCGCCAGCAGCCAAGATGGCAGGGGCTACAATGAGCAGTTCTTC.